A single sample gave rise to the 21 T cell receptor beta chains below, sequenced in a study of blood T cells in healthy people across ages. A sample-barcoded 5' primer and a J-beta primer mix were used in a second PCR of about 6 to 12 cycles. TCRdb fed the 5' RACE reads into MiXCR, producing one record per CDR3 protein. This sample has 450,000 to 700,000 distinct CDR3 sequences, with approximately 25% found just once. Source material: blood. These receptor sequences come from a woman in her 70s in good health.

This clonotype was found a few times. The chain couples TRBV5-6 to TRBJ2-3, with 8 nucleotides matching TRBD1. The CDR3 covers 15 residues. After removal of 0 bases from V and 3 bases from J, the junction contained 3 bases not matched to a gene. In germline, CDR1 is SGHDT, CDR2 YYEEEE. The chain's CDR3 is CASSLAGGVTDTQYF. DNA for the CDR3: TGTGCCAGCAGCTTGGCAGGGGGCGTTACAGATACGCAGTATTTT.

The chain uses TRBV20-1 and TRBJ2-7; TRBD1 matches at 7 bases. J lost 6 bases, V lost 6 bases, and 14 bases had no gene match. Germline V gives CDR1 DFQATT, CDR2 SNEGSKA (reference sequence). The CDR3 length is 14 residues. The CDR3, as DNA: TGCAGTGCCCCAAAACGACAGGGTTGGGGCGAGCAGTACTTC. Translation: CSAPKRQGWGEQYF.

About this clonotype: The junction does not match germline at one end; this may be a read error. The genes are TRBV7-7 and TRBJ2-5; TRBD2 matches 10 bases. The J call is doubtful: the DNA matches TRBJ2-1 better. The CDR3 is 13 residues long. Looked up from germline, CDR1 is SSHAT and CDR2 is FNYEAQ (reference sequence). The DNA for the CDR3 is TGTGCTAGCAGCTTAGCGGGGGGAGATGAGCAGTTCTTC. It codes for CASSLAGGDEQFF.

This clonotype was counted only a few times. This sequence joins TRBV27 and TRBJ2-3, with 9 nucleotides matching TRBD2. J lost 2 bases, V lost 6 bases, and 18 bases had no gene match. The CDR3 has 19 amino acids. The germline V gene encodes CDR1 MNHEY and CDR2 SMNVEV (reference sequence). CDR3 loop: CASSSLAWGGGASTDTQYF. The CDR3 DNA reads TGTGCCAGCAGCTCCCTTGCGTGGGGCGGGGGGGCATCCACAGATACGCAGTATTTT.

This CDR3 reads CSAEGPGAQETQYF. CDR3 coding DNA: TGCAGTGCTGAGGGTCCTGGGGCGCAAGAGACCCAGTACTTC. This chain connects TRBV20-1 to TRBJ2-5, with D possibly called TRBD1 or TRBD2 (5 bases each). CDR3 length: 14 amino acids. V lost 5 bases to trimming and J lost 2 bases, with 15 bases between them. Germline loops: CDR1 DFQATT, CDR2 SNEGSKA (reference sequence).

The chain joins TRBV7-3 to TRBJ2-3, with 9 bases identical to TRBD1. Germline V gives CDR1 SGHTA, CDR2 FQGTGA. After removal of 4 bases from V and 2 bases from J, the junction contained 4 bases not matched to a gene. The length of the CDR3 is 15 residues. The CDR3 DNA sequence: TGTGCCAGCAGCTCAGGACAGGGGATCACAGATACGCAGTATTTT. Translating gives CASSSGQGITDTQYF.

Ten or more counts support this clonotype. The chain employs TRBV6-5 and TRBJ1-3; unclear D gene. The V end was cut by 2 bases, the J end by 4 bases, with 9 bases between. Germline-derived CDR1 and CDR2 are MNHEY and SVGAGI. The CDR3 spans 14 residues. Here the CDR3 reads CASSYGKDGNTIYF. The CDR3 DNA reads TGTGCCAGCAGTTACGGCAAGGACGGAAACACCATATATTTT.

In its sample, this clonotype was seen a few times. The CDR3 reads CASSPGTGQGYGYTF. DNA for the CDR3: TGTGCCAGCTCACCGGGGACGGGCCAGGGATATGGCTACACCTTC. This chain joins TRBV18 and TRBJ1-2; perhaps TRBD1 as D (5 bases). CDR3 length: 15 residues. Trimming took 3 bases from V and 5 from J, leaving 16 bases between them. Germline-derived CDR1 and CDR2 are KGHSH and LQKENI.

This clonotype has a handful of counts. This sequence joins TRBV7-9 and TRBJ1-2; TRBD1 is a possible D gene (5 bases). Trimming took 5 bases from V and 6 from J, leaving 16 bases between them. The CDR3 extends over 14 amino acids. CDR1 is SEHNR and CDR2 is FQNEAQ in the germline V gene (reference sequence). This chain's CDR3 is CASSPRPQADGYTF. DNA of the CDR3: TGTGCCAGCAGCCCTAGACCACAGGCCGATGGCTACACCTTC.

Written as DNA, the CDR3 is TGTGCCAGCAGCCCAAGAGGGGGGGCGCGTGAAAAACTGTTTTTT. Translating gives CASSPRGGAREKLFF. The rearrangement joins TRBV7-3 to TRBJ1-4; possibly TRBD1 for D (6 bases). CDR3 length: 15 residues. Germline assignment: CDR1 SGHTA and CDR2 FQGTGA. Between the trimmed V and J ends, which lost 5 bases and 7 bases, there was a span of 17 bases.

The rearrangement links TRBV7-3 to TRBJ2-5; 8 bases fit TRBD2. The CDR3 consists of 15 residues. The V gene's germline CDR1 is SGHTA and CDR2 FQGTGA. The junction had 8 bases not matched to a gene; V was cut back by 5 bases and J by 3 bases. This chain's CDR3 is CASSVTGTREETQYF. CDR3 coding DNA: TGTGCCAGCAGCGTTACCGGGACTAGGGAAGAGACCCAGTACTTC.

Points on this clonotype: Its ends do not fully match the called genes, so a read error is possible. The rearrangement joins TRBV5-1 to TRBJ2-5; D not certain. The end of the DNA fits TRBJ2-1 better, so the J call may be wrong. The V gene's germline CDR1 is SGHRS and CDR2 YFSETQ. CDR3 length: 13 residues. CDR3 DNA sequence: TGCGCCAGCAGCCTCCAAGGATACAATGGGCAGTTCTTC. Its translation is CASSLQGYNGQFF.

The DNA for the CDR3 is TGTGCCAGCAGTTTGTTCGGGACTCCAATTCGGGAGACCCAGTACTTC. Translated, it gives CASSLFGTPIRETQYF. The chain is built from TRBV12-3 or TRBV12-4 and TRBJ2-5; weak D call: TRBD2 (6 bases). CDR3 length: 16 residues. The V end was cut by 3 bases, the J end by 5 bases, with 19 bases between.

The J gene is TRBJ2-5, the V gene TRBV29-1; tentatively, D is TRBD2 (5 bases). V was cut by 6 bases and J by 1 base, with 12 bases left in between. The CDR3 is 13 amino acids. Germline loops: CDR1 SQVTM, CDR2 ANQGSEA. The CDR3: CSVGLAPQETQYF. Here the CDR3 DNA reads TGCAGCGTAGGGCTAGCTCCCCAAGAGACCCAGTACTTC.

This chain uses TRBV9 with TRBJ1-1; 7 positions match TRBD1. The germline gives CDR1 SGDLS, CDR2 YYNGEE. J gave up 3 bases and V 4 bases, and 3 bases lay outside the gene matches. The CDR3 extends over 13 amino acids. CDR3 loop: CASSIDRDTEAFF. The CDR3 nucleotides read TGTGCCAGCAGCATTGACAGGGACACTGAAGCTTTCTTT.

The chain links TRBV15 to TRBJ1-2; 7 bases match TRBD1. With V trimmed by 0 bases and J by 4 bases, 2 bases remained unmatched. This CDR3 region has 14 residues. Germline V lookup: CDR1 LNHNV, CDR2 YYDKDF (reference sequence). CDR3 nucleotides: TGTGCCACCAGCAGAGACAGGGGGGCCTATGGCTACACCTTC. Translated, it gives CATSRDRGAYGYTF.

This clonotype showed up just a few times. The chain couples TRBV7-6 to TRBJ2-5; 10 positions match TRBD1. V was pared by 5 bases and J by 1 base, with 7 bases of the junction left unmatched. The germline V gene has CDR1 SGHVS and CDR2 FNYEAQ. The length of the CDR3 is 16 residues. This CDR3 reads CASSPGGQGSQETQYF. CDR3 in DNA: TGTGCCAGCAGCCCAGGGGGACAGGGGTCCCAAGAGACCCAGTACTTC. Complete variable domain (other parts from reference TRBV7-6 and TRBJ2-5): GAGVSQSPRYKVTKRGQDVALRCDPISGHVSLYWYRQALGQGPEFLTYFNYEAQQDKSGLPNDRFSAERPEGSISTLTIQRTEQRDSAMYRCASSPGGQGSQETQYFGPGTRLLVL.

Remarks on this clonotype: An end of the junction differs from the germline gene, which may be a read error. This chain uses TRBV12-5 with TRBJ2-1; 9 nucleotides align to TRBD2. From germline, CDR1 is LGHNT and CDR2 FRNRAP. This CDR3 has 15 amino acids. CDR3 coding DNA: TGTGCTAGTGGCCTCGGGACTAGCATCATCAATGAGCGGTTCTTC. It yields the protein CASGLGTSIINERFF.

This clonotype appeared many times. The chain links TRBV7-6 to TRBJ2-5; D is unresolved. The CDR3 totals 13 residues. The germline CDR1 and CDR2 sequences are SGHVS and FNYEAQ. The V and J ends lost 5 bases and 5 bases respectively, with 12 bases between them. The CDR3 nucleotides are TGTGCCAGCAGCCGAAGAGAGGAGGAGACCCAGTACTTC. This gives the protein CASSRREEETQYF. The complete variable domain, with remaining parts taken from reference TRBV7-6 and TRBJ2-5, reads GAGVSQSPRYKVTKRGQDVALRCDPISGHVSLYWYRQALGQGPEFLTYFNYEAQQDKSGLPNDRFSAERPEGSISTLTIQRTEQRDSAMYRCASSRREEETQYFGPGTRLLVL.

This clonotype showed up just a few times. This rearrangement joins TRBV2 to TRBJ2-5; D may be TRBD1 or TRBD2 (6 bases each). CDR1 is SNHLY and CDR2 is FYNNEI in the germline V gene. Trimming took 7 bases from V and 7 from J, leaving 19 bases between them. CDR3 length: 14 residues. In nucleotides, the CDR3 is TGTGCCAGCACCCGCGGGAACAGGGTCGGGACCCAGTACTTC. This sequence encodes CASTRGNRVGTQYF.

The V and J genes are TRBV20-1 and TRBJ2-1; 9 bases match TRBD2. V gave up 0 bases and J gave up 5 bases; unmatched junction bases: 5. The length of the CDR3 is 15 residues. Germline V lookup: CDR1 DFQATT, CDR2 SNEGSKA (reference sequence). The CDR3 DNA sequence: TGCAGTGCTAGAGACTTAGCGGGGGTCCACAATGAGCAGTTCTTC. Protein sequence: CSARDLAGVHNEQFF.